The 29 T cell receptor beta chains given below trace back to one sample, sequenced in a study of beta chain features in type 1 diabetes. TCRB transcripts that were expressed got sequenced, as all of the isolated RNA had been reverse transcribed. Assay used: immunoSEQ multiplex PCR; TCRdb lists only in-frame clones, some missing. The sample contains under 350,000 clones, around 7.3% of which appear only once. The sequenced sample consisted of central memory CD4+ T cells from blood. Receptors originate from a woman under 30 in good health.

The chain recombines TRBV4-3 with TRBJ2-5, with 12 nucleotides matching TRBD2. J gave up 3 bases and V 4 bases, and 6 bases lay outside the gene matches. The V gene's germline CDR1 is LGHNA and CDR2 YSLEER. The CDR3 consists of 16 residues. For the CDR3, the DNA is TGCGCCAGCAGCCCCGGACTAGCGGGATTAAAAGAGACCCAGTACTTC. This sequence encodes CASSPGLAGLKETQYF.

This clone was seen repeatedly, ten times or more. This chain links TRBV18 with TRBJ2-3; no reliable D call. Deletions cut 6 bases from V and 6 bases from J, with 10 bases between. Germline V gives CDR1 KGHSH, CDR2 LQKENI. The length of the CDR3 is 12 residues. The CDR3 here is CASSTLGDTQYF. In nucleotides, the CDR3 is TGTGCCAGCTCCACTCTAGGGGATACGCAGTATTTT. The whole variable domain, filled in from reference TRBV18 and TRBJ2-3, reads NAGVMQNPRHLVRRRGQEARLRCSPMKGHSHVYWYRQLPEEGLKFMVYLQKENIIDESGMPKERFSAEFPKEGPSILRIQQVVRGDSAAYFCASSTLGDTQYFGPGTRLTVL.

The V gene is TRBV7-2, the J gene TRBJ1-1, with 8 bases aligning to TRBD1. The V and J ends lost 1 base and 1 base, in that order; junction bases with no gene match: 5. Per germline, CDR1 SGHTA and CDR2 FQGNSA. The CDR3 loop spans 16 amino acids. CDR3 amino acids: CASSLDSTGGNTEAFF. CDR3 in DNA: TGTGCCAGCAGCTTAGATTCCACAGGGGGGAACACTGAAGCTTTCTTT.

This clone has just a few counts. CDR3 DNA: TGTGCCAGCAGCTTACCTCGGACAAGTGTCCCCTCTCTCTACTTC. Encoded protein: CASSLPRTSVPSLYF. The gene calls are TRBV13 and TRBJ2-5; the D gene is possibly TRBD1 (5 bases). The germline V and J ends were trimmed by 2 bases and 14 bases, with 24 bases remaining between them. Germline assignment: CDR1 PRHDT and CDR2 FYEKMQ (reference sequence). CDR3 size: 15 residues.

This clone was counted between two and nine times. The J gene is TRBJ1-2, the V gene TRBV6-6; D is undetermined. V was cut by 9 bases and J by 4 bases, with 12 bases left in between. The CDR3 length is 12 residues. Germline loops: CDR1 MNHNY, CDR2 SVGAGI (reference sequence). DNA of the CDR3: TGTGCCAGTGGGCCAAATGGCTATGGCTACACCTTC. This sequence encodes CASGPNGYGYTF.

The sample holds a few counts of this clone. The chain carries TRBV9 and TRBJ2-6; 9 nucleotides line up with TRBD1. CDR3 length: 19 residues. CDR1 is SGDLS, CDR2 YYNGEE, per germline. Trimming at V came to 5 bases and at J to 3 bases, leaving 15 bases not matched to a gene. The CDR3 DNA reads TGTGCCAGCAGTGCCCGGCGGGACAGGGTTGTGTATGGGGCCAACGTCCTGACTTTC. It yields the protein CASSARRDRVVYGANVLTF.

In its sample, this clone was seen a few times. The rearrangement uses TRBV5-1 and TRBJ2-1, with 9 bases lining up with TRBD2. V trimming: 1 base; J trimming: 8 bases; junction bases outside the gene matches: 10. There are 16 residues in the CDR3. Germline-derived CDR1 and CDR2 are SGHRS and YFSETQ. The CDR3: CASSLLPSGIADEQFF. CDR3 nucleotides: TGCGCCAGCAGCTTGTTGCCTAGCGGGATCGCGGATGAGCAGTTCTTC. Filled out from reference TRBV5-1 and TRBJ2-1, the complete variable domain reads KAGVTQTPRYLIKTRGQQVTLSCSPISGHRSVSWYQQTPGQGLQFLFEYFSETQRNKGNFPGRFSGRQFSNSRSEMNVSTLELGDSALYLCASSLLPSGIADEQFFGPGTRLTVL.

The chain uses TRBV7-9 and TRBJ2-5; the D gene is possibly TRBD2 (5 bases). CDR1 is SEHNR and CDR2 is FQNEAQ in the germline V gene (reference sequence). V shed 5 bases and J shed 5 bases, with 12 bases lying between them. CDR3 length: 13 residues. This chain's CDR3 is CASSLMEVETQYF. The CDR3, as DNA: TGTGCCAGCAGCCTTATGGAGGTTGAGACCCAGTACTTC.

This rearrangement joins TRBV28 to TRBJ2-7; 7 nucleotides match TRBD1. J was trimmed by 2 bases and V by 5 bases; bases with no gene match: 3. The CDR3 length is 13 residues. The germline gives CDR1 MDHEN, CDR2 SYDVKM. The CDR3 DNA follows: TGTGCCAGCAGTCAACAGGGGCCCTACGAGCAGTACGTC. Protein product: CASSQQGPYEQYV.

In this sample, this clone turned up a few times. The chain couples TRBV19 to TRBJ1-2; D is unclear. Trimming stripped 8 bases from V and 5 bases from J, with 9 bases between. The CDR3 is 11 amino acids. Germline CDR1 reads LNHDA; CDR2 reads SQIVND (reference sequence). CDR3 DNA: TGTGCCAGTGGAGAGCAGTATGGCTACACCTTC. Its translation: CASGEQYGYTF.

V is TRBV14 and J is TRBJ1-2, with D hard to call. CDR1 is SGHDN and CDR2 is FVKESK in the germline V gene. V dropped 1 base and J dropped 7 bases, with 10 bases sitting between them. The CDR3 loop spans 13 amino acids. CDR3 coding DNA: TGTGCCAGCAGCCAAGCGGGAGGGTCTGGCTACACCTTC. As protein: CASSQAGGSGYTF.

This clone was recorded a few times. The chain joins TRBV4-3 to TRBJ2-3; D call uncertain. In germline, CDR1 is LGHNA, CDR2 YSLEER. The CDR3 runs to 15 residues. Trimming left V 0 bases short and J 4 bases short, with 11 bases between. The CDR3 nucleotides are TGCGCCAGCAGCCAAGATGAGGTTGGTGCAGATACGCAGTATTTT. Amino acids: CASSQDEVGADTQYF.

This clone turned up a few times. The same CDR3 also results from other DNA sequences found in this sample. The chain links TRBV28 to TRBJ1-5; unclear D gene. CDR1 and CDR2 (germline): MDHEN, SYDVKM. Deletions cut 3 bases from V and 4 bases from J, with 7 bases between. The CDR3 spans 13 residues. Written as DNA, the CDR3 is TGTGCCAGCAGTTTTTTGGCAAATCAGCCCCAGCATTTT. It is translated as CASSFLANQPQHF.

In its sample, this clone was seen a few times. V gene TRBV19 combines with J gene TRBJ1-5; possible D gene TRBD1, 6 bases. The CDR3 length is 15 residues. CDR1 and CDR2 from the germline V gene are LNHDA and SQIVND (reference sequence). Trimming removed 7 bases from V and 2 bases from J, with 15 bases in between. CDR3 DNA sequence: TGTGCCAGTAACACGGACAGATCCGGCAATCAGCCCCAGCATTTT. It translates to CASNTDRSGNQPQHF. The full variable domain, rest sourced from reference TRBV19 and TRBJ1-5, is DGGITQSPKYLFRKEGQNVTLSCEQNLNHDAMYWYRQDPGQGLRLIYYSQIVNDFQKGDIAEGYSVSREKKESFPLTVTSAQKNPTAFYLCASNTDRSGNQPQHFGDGTRLSIL.

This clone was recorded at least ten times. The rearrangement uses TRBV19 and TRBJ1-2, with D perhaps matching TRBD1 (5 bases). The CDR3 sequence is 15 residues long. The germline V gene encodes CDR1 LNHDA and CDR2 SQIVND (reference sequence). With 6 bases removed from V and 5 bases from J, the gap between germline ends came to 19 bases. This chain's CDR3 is CASRPSDSFSYGYTF. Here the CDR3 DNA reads TGTGCCAGTAGGCCCTCCGACAGTTTTTCTTATGGCTACACCTTC.

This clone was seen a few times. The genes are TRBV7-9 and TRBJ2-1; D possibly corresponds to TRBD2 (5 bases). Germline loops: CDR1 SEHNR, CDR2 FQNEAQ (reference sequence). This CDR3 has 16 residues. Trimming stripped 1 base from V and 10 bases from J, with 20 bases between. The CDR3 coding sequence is TGTGCCAGCAGCTTAGGAGGCATACTAGGAGTATTCGAGCAGTTCTTC. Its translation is CASSLGGILGVFEQFF.

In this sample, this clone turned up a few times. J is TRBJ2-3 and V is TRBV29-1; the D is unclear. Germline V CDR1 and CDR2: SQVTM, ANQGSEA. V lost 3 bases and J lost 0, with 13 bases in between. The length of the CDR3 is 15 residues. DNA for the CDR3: TGCAGCGTTGAGTCTGGATTCTCTAGCACAGATACGCAGTATTTT. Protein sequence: CSVESGFSSTDTQYF.

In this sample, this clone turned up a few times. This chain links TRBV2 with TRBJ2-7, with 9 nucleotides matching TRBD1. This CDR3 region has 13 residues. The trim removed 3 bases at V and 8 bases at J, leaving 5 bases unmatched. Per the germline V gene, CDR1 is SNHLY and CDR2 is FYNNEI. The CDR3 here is CASSEGQGVKQYF. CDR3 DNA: TGTGCCAGCAGTGAGGGACAGGGCGTCAAGCAGTACTTC. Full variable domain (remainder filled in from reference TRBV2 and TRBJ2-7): EPEVTQTPSHQVTQMGQEVILRCVPISNHLYFYWYRQILGQKVEFLVSFYNNEISEKSEIFDDQFSVERPDGSNFTLKIRSTKLEDSAMYFCASSEGQGVKQYFGPGTRLTVT.

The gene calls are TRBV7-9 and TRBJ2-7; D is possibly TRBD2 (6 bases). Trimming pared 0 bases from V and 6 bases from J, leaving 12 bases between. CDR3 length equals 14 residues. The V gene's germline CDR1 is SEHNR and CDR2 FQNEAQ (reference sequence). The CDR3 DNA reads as TGTGCCAGCAGCTTAGCGCGTCGGGGGACCGAGCAGTACGTC. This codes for CASSLARRGTEQYV.

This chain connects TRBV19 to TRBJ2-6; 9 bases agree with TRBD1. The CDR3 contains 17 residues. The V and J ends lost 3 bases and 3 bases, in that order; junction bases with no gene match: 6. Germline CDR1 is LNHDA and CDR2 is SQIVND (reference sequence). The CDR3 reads CASSMGQGVSGANVLTF. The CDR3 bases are TGTGCCAGTAGTATGGGACAGGGTGTTAGTGGGGCCAACGTCCTGACTTTC. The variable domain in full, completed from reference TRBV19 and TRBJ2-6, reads DGGITQSPKYLFRKEGQNVTLSCEQNLNHDAMYWYRQDPGQGLRLIYYSQIVNDFQKGDIAEGYSVSREKKESFPLTVTSAQKNPTAFYLCASSMGQGVSGANVLTFGAGSRLTVL.

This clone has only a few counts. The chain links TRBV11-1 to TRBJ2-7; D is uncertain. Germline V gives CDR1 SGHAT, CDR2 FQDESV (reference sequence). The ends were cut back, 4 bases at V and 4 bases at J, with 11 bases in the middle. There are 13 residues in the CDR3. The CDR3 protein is CASSSGPNYEQYF. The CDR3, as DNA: TGTGCCAGCAGCTCCGGCCCAAATTACGAGCAGTACTTC.

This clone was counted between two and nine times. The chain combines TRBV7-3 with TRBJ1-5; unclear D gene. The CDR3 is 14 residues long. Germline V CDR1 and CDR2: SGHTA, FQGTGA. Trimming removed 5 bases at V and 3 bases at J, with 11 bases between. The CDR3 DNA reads TGTGCCAGCAGCCCACGGGTGTCCAATCAGCCCCAGCATTTT. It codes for CASSPRVSNQPQHF.

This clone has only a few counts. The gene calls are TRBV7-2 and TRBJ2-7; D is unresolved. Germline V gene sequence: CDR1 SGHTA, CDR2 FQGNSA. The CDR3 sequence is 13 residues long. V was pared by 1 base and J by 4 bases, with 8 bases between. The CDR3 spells CASSLEAGYEQYF. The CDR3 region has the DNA TGTGCCAGCAGCTTAGAGGCAGGATACGAGCAGTACTTC.

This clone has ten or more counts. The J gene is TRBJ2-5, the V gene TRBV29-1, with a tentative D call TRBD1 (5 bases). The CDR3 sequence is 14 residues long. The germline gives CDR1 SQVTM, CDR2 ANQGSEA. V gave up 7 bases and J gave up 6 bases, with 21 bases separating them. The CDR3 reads CSGRVQTKDKTQYF. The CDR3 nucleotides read TGCAGCGGAAGGGTACAGACCAAGGACAAGACCCAGTACTTC.

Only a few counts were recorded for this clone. Here the CDR3 reads CASRLVALLDTDTQYF. DNA of the CDR3: TGTGCAAGTCGCTTAGTAGCGCTGCTGGACACAGATACGCAGTATTTT. V usage is TRBV12-2 and J usage is TRBJ2-3; whether TRBD2, the table's D call, matches the DNA was not checked. TRBV12-2 is a pseudogene. This CDR3 spans 16 amino acids.

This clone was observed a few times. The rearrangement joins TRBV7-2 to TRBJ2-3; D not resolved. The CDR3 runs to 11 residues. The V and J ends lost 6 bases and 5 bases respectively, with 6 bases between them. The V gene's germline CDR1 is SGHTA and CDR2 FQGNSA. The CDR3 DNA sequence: TGTGCCAGCAGGACGGGAGATACGCAGTATTTT. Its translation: CASRTGDTQYF.

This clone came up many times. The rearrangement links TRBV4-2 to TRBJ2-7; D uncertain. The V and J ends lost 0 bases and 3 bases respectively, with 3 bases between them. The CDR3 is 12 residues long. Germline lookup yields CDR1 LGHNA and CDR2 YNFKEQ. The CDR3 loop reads CASSQDFYEQYV. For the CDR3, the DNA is TGTGCCAGCAGCCAAGACTTCTACGAGCAGTACGTC.

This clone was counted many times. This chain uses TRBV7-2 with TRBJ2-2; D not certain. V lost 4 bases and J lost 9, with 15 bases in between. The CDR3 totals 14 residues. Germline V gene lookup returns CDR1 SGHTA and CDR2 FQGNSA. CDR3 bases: TGTGCCAGCAGCTCAAGAGCGCAGGTCCGGGAGCTGTTTTTT. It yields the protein CASSSRAQVRELFF. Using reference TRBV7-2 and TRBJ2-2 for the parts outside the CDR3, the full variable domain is GAGVSQSPSNKVTEKGKDVELRCDPISGHTALYWYRQSLGQGLEFLIYFQGNSAPDKSGLPSDRFSAERTGGSVSTLTIQRTQQEDSAVYLCASSSRAQVRELFFGEGSRLTVL.

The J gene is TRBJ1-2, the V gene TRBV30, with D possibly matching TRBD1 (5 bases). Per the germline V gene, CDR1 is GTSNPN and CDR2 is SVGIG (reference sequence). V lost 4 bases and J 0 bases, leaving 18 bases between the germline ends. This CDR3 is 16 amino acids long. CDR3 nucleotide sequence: TGTGCCTGGACGCCAACCCGACAGTTAACTAACTATGGCTACACCTTC. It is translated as CAWTPTRQLTNYGYTF.